A single sample gave rise to the 30 T cell receptor beta chains below, sequenced in a study of T cells after posttransplantation cyclophosphamide. Sequencing used immunoSEQ multiplex PCR; TCRdb keeps in-frame clones, though not all of them. The sample has 6,500 to 8,000 clones, 65% to 85% seen once. The sample consisted of memory CD4+ T cells sorted from blood. The origin of the receptors is a woman between 50 and 59 years old in good health and a related stem cell transplant donor.

This clone appeared a few times. This chain uses TRBV13 with TRBJ1-3; D is unresolved. Germline loops: CDR1 PRHDT, CDR2 FYEKMQ (reference sequence). V lost 7 bases to trimming and J lost 1 base, with 11 bases between them. This CDR3 contains 14 residues. The CDR3 bases are TGTGCCAGCATGTTAGGTCCGTCTGGAAACACCATATATTTT. Protein product: CASMLGPSGNTIYF.

J is TRBJ1-5 and V is TRBV5-4; possibly TRBD1 for D (5 bases). From germline, CDR1 is SGHNT and CDR2 YYREEE (reference sequence). CDR3 length: 15 residues. V lost 1 base and J lost 0, with 8 bases in between. The CDR3: CASSLTGDSNQPQHF. CDR3 coding DNA: TGTGCCAGCAGCTTGACGGGGGATAGCAATCAGCCCCAGCATTTT.

The V and J genes are TRBV10-1 and TRBJ2-7; 10 nucleotides match TRBD2. Germline V gives CDR1 WNHNN, CDR2 SYGVQD (reference sequence). This CDR3 is built from 16 residues. V was clipped by 0 bases and J by 0 bases; unmatched bases: 2. CDR3 amino acids: CASSESGTSDSYEQYF. The DNA of the CDR3 is TGCGCCAGCAGTGAGTCTGGGACTAGCGACTCCTACGAGCAGTACTTC.

This clone was counted only a few times. J is TRBJ1-3 and V is TRBV5-1; D may be TRBD1 (6 bases). V was shortened by 4 bases and J by 0 bases, with 17 bases between the two germline ends. The CDR3 spans 17 residues. The germline gives CDR1 SGHRS, CDR2 YFSETQ. The CDR3 reads CASSAQQGGASGNTIYF. DNA for the CDR3: TGCGCCAGCAGCGCCCAACAAGGGGGAGCCTCTGGAAACACCATATATTTT.

This chain uses TRBV19 with TRBJ2-2; 8 positions match TRBD1. With 7 bases clipped from V and 0 bases from J, the junction kept 10 bases outside the gene matches. This CDR3 contains 17 residues. Germline loops: CDR1 LNHDA, CDR2 SQIVND (reference sequence). As DNA, the CDR3 is TGTGCCAGTACCCCACGGGGACAGGCGTCGAACACCGGGGAGCTGTTTTTT. Protein: CASTPRGQASNTGELFF.

This chain links TRBV5-4 with TRBJ2-7; D is possibly TRBD1 (5 bases). This CDR3 comprises 16 residues. V lost 0 bases and J 3 bases, leaving 16 bases between the germline ends. Germline V gene lookup returns CDR1 SGHNT and CDR2 YYREEE (reference sequence). CDR3 protein: CASSLGPGNLNYEQYF. The CDR3 nucleotides read TGTGCCAGCAGCTTGGGGCCAGGGAACTTGAACTACGAGCAGTACTTC. The variable domain in full, with the rest retrieved from reference TRBV5-4 and TRBJ2-7, is ETGVTQSPTHLIKTRGQQVTLRCSSQSGHNTVSWYQQALGQGPQFIFQYYREEENGRGNFPPRFSGLQFPNYSSELNVNALELDDSALYLCASSLGPGNLNYEQYFGPGTRLTVT.

V and J are TRBV28 and TRBJ2-3, with 8 positions matching TRBD1. Germline CDR1 MDHEN, CDR2 SYDVKM. The CDR3 has 12 amino acids. After removal of 6 bases from V and 13 bases from J, the junction contained 9 bases not matched to a gene. The CDR3 protein is CASSLRTGLKYF. Here the CDR3 DNA reads TGTGCCAGCAGCTTAAGGACAGGGTTAAAGTATTTT.

CDR3 nucleotide sequence: TGTGCCAGCAGCTTGGGGGGTTCTTACTATGGCTACACCTTC. Amino acids: CASSLGGSYYGYTF. This chain joins TRBV7-3 and TRBJ1-2; a weak D match, TRBD1 (5 bases). Trimming cost V 3 bases and J 3 bases, with 11 bases left between them. Looked up from germline, CDR1 is SGHTA and CDR2 is FQGTGA. There are 14 residues in the CDR3.

The chain has TRBV7-9 and TRBJ1-2; D is uncertain. The CDR3 runs to 16 residues. The V and J ends lost 2 bases and 8 bases respectively, with 21 bases between them. Germline V CDR1 and CDR2: SEHNR, FQNEAQ (reference sequence). The CDR3 loop reads CASSLRSGEGTNGYTF. The DNA for the CDR3 is TGTGCCAGCAGCTTAAGGTCGGGAGAGGGAACGAACGGCTACACCTTC.

This clone is medium-sized in the sample. In DNA, the CDR3 is TGTGCCAGCAGCTTAGAGTCCCGGGTGGCTTTCTTT. This gives the protein CASSLESRVAFF. The rearrangement joins TRBV7-2 to TRBJ1-1; unclear D gene. This CDR3 comprises 12 residues. Trimming removed 1 base at V and 11 bases at J, with 11 bases between. Looked up from germline, CDR1 is SGHTA and CDR2 is FQGNSA.

This clone came up once. The rearrangement uses TRBV19 and TRBJ1-2, with D perhaps matching TRBD1 (6 bases). V was cut by 3 bases and J by 6 bases, with 23 bases left in between. This CDR3 has 17 residues. Germline V lookup: CDR1 LNHDA, CDR2 SQIVND (reference sequence). The chain's CDR3 is CASSIRPTGLRMDGYTF. CDR3 in DNA: TGTGCCAGTAGTATCAGGCCGACAGGTCTCCGAATGGATGGCTACACCTTC.

The rearrangement links TRBV7-8 to TRBJ2-1, with 9 bases matching TRBD2. The CDR3 length is 19 residues. The J segment lost 2 bases and the V segment lost 4 bases, leaving 15 bases of the junction unmatched. Per germline, CDR1 SGHVS and CDR2 FQNEAQ. The CDR3 region has the DNA TGTGCCAGCAGCTCTATACTGATTAGCGGGAGAGGAACCTACAATGAGCAGTTCTTC. Amino acids: CASSSILISGRGTYNEQFF.

The chain links TRBV2 to TRBJ2-7; TRBD1 matches at 12 bases. Per the germline V gene, CDR1 is SNHLY and CDR2 is FYNNEI. The CDR3 is 16 residues long. V shed 4 bases and J 2 bases; nucleotides not matched to a gene: 6. The CDR3 loop reads CASSGGTGGFTYEQYF. For the CDR3, the DNA is TGTGCCAGCAGTGGGGGGACAGGGGGCTTTACCTACGAGCAGTACTTC.

J is TRBJ2-2 and V is TRBV29-1, with D uncertain. The germline V gene has CDR1 SQVTM and CDR2 ANQGSEA. V gave up 1 base and J gave up 1 base, with 7 bases separating them. This CDR3 has 14 residues. This chain's CDR3 is CSVEAVWNTGELFF. CDR3 DNA: TGCAGCGTTGAAGCAGTCTGGAACACCGGGGAGCTGTTTTTT.

The V call is TRBV7-2, the J call TRBJ2-6; D possibly corresponds to TRBD2 (5 bases). The germline V and J ends were trimmed by 1 base and 3 bases, with 7 bases remaining between them. In germline, CDR1 is SGHTA, CDR2 FQGNSA. The CDR3 is 15 residues long. CDR3 region: CASSLGGFGANVLTF. The CDR3 DNA reads TGTGCCAGCAGCTTAGGAGGGTTTGGGGCCAACGTCCTGACTTTC.

This clone turned up a few times. V is TRBV6-1 and J is TRBJ2-7, with 7 bases aligning to TRBD1. Unmatched junction bases numbered 4, after V lost 4 bases and J lost 1 base. The V gene's germline CDR1 is MNHNS and CDR2 SASEGT. The CDR3 has 14 amino acids. This chain's CDR3 is CASSARQGSYEQYF. The CDR3 nucleotides are TGTGCCAGCAGTGCCCGACAGGGATCCTACGAGCAGTACTTC.

The chain uses TRBV4-1 and TRBJ2-7; TRBD2 matches 10 bases. Germline-derived CDR1 and CDR2 are MGHRA and YSYEKL. J was trimmed by 1 base and V by 1 base; bases with no gene match: 4. This CDR3 has 16 residues. CDR3 region: CASSQAWTSGSYEQYF. The CDR3 DNA follows: TGCGCCAGCAGCCAAGCCTGGACTAGCGGATCCTACGAGCAGTACTTC.

This chain links TRBV28 with TRBJ1-5; D is unresolved. The V gene lost 4 bases and the J gene lost 4 bases, with 5 bases spanning the gap. The CDR3 covers 12 residues. The germline V gene has CDR1 MDHEN and CDR2 SYDVKM. CDR3 sequence reads: CASSSLNQPQHF. In nucleotides, the CDR3 is TGTGCCAGCAGTTCTCTAAATCAGCCCCAGCATTTT.

The genes are TRBV30 and TRBJ2-7; TRBD2 matches at 8 bases. Per germline, CDR1 GTSNPN and CDR2 SVGIG (reference sequence). The CDR3 is made up of 12 amino acids. The ends lost 5 bases at V and 5 bases at J; junction bases unmatched: 5. The DNA of the CDR3 is TGTGCCTGGGCCGGGACTAGTAACGAGCAGTACTTC. Encoded protein: CAWAGTSNEQYF.

Written as DNA, the CDR3 is TGTGCCAGCAGCCAAGAAGGGACTAGCGGTCACAATGAGCAGTTCTTC. Its protein product is CASSQEGTSGHNEQFF. This chain connects TRBV4-2 to TRBJ2-1; 11 bases fit TRBD2. V dropped 0 bases and J dropped 5; count of bases not matched to a gene: 3. CDR1 is LGHNA and CDR2 is YNFKEQ in the germline V gene. This CDR3 region has 16 residues.

This chain connects TRBV19 to TRBJ1-1, with a tentative D call TRBD1 (6 bases). This CDR3 is 12 amino acids long. Trimming pared 10 bases from V and 2 bases from J, leaving 11 bases between. The V gene's germline CDR1 is LNHDA and CDR2 SQIVND (reference sequence). The CDR3 is CATRQANTEAFF. The CDR3 coding sequence is TGTGCCACTAGACAGGCCAACACTGAAGCTTTCTTT.

The chain couples TRBV11-2 to TRBJ2-3, with D uncertain. This CDR3 contains 14 residues. Germline V lookup: CDR1 SGHAT, CDR2 FQNNGV. Trimming pared 5 bases from V and 2 bases from J, leaving 11 bases between. The CDR3 reads CASSHIPNTDTQYF. The CDR3 coding sequence is TGTGCCAGCAGCCACATTCCCAACACAGATACGCAGTATTTT. The full variable domain, completed using reference TRBV11-2 and TRBJ2-3, is EAGVAQSPRYKIIEKRQSVAFWCNPISGHATLYWYQQILGQGPKLLIQFQNNGVVDDSQLPKDRFSAERLKGVDSTLKIQPAKLEDSAVYLCASSHIPNTDTQYFGPGTRLTVL.

This chain links TRBV11-1 with TRBJ2-5; maybe TRBD1 (6 bases). Trimming left V 3 bases short and J 3 bases short, with 11 bases between. This CDR3 is 14 amino acids long. Germline V lookup: CDR1 SGHAT, CDR2 FQDESV (reference sequence). The CDR3 bases are TGTGCCAGCAGCTTGATTACAGGGAAAGAGACCCAGTACTTC. This encodes CASSLITGKETQYF.

CDR3 nucleotide sequence: TGTGCCAGCAGCCAATTGGGACAAGTCCCTTATGGCTACACCTTC. Translated, it gives CASSQLGQVPYGYTF. The chain recombines TRBV14 with TRBJ1-2, with D perhaps TRBD1 (6 bases). Germline V lookup: CDR1 SGHDN, CDR2 FVKESK. There are 15 residues in the CDR3. Trimming left V 2 bases short and J 5 bases short, with 15 bases between.

The rearrangement uses TRBV19 and TRBJ2-5, with D possibly TRBD2 on 5 matching bases. The CDR3 spans 16 residues. CDR1 LNHDA and CDR2 SQIVND come from the germline V gene (reference sequence). V was trimmed by 4 bases and J by 4 bases, leaving 19 bases between them. CDR3 in DNA: TGTGCCAGTAGTACCGGTGCCAACGGAGGTTTAGAGACCCAGTACTTC. Translation gives CASSTGANGGLETQYF.

The V call is TRBV18, the J call TRBJ2-7, with 12 bases lining up with TRBD2. CDR1 KGHSH and CDR2 LQKENI come from the germline V gene. V lost 4 bases, J lost 1 base, and 8 bases stayed unmatched. This CDR3 spans 17 amino acids. CDR3 sequence (DNA): TGTGCCAGCTCACAACGGACTAGCGGGACCATTTCCTACGAGCAGTACTTC. Translating it yields CASSQRTSGTISYEQYF.

V gene TRBV5-1 combines with J gene TRBJ2-7; TRBD1 is a possible D gene (7 bases). Trimming pared 4 bases from V and 0 bases from J, leaving 17 bases between. Germline V lookup: CDR1 SGHRS, CDR2 YFSETQ. CDR3 length: 16 residues. CDR3 sequence (DNA): TGCGCCAGCAGCCCAGGGGGGTTAGGGATCTCCTACGAGCAGTACTTC. This encodes CASSPGGLGISYEQYF.

This chain uses TRBV29-1 with TRBJ2-3, with a weak D call TRBD1 (5 bases). The CDR3 consists of 12 residues. Germline lookup yields CDR1 SQVTM and CDR2 ANQGSEA. V was clipped by 6 bases and J by 3 bases, with 10 bases between them. CDR3 sequence reads: CSVGTGTDTQYF. For the CDR3, the DNA is TGCAGCGTGGGTACAGGAACAGATACGCAGTATTTT.

This chain links TRBV30 with TRBJ1-3; TRBD1 might be the D (6 bases). V lost 5 bases and J 0 bases, leaving 11 bases between the germline ends. CDR1 is GTSNPN and CDR2 is SVGIG in the germline V gene (reference sequence). The CDR3 spans 14 residues. The CDR3 DNA reads TGTGCCTGGTTCGACAGGACCTCTGGAAACACCATATATTTT. It is translated as CAWFDRTSGNTIYF.

The CDR3 DNA follows: TGCGCCAGCAGCCAAGGGTGGACACTTATGGCCTATGGCTACACCTTC. It codes for CASSQGWTLMAYGYTF. This chain joins TRBV4-1 and TRBJ1-2, with D possibly being TRBD1 (5 bases). This CDR3 is built from 16 residues. Germline assignment: CDR1 MGHRA and CDR2 YSYEKL. V lost 1 base and J lost 4, with 16 bases in between.